Below, 17 T cell receptor beta chains from the same sample are listed, as sequenced in a study of cytomegalovirus exposure and HLA in healthy donors. Data came from immunoSEQ multiplex PCR; TCRdb stores just in-frame clones and leaves some out. Found here are over 150,000 clones, around 84% of them singletons; the top ten hold less than 2.5%. What was sequenced was PBMCs. The receptors come from a human donor in good health.

The chain recombines TRBV2 with TRBJ1-2; the D is unclear. Germline CDR1 and CDR2: SNHLY and FYNNEI. The germline V and J ends were trimmed by 5 bases and 8 bases, with 21 bases remaining between them. The CDR3 consists of 15 residues. The CDR3 sequence is CASSLTPGIKEGYTF. As DNA, the CDR3 is TGTGCCAGCAGTCTAACCCCGGGAATTAAGGAAGGCTACACCTTC.

This clone was recorded only once. The chain combines TRBV29-1 with TRBJ2-7, with a weak D call TRBD1 (6 bases). Germline V gene data show CDR1 as SQVTM and CDR2 as ANQGSEA. Trimming took 7 bases from V and 2 from J, leaving 12 bases between them. The CDR3 extends over 12 amino acids. CDR3 loop: CSGATGTYEQYF. DNA of the CDR3: TGCAGCGGCGCAACAGGGACCTACGAGCAGTACTTC.

This clone has only one observation. This chain connects TRBV18 to TRBJ2-7; 7 bases line up with TRBD1. Germline values: CDR1 KGHSH, CDR2 LQKENI. The CDR3 contains 15 residues. J lost 3 bases, V lost 0 bases, and 5 bases had no gene match. For the CDR3, the DNA is TGTGCCAGCTCACCACCCCCGGGACAGAGCTACGAGCAGTACTTC. It is translated as CASSPPPGQSYEQYF. The variable domain in full, completed from reference TRBV18 and TRBJ2-7, reads NAGVMQNPRHLVRRRGQEARLRCSPMKGHSHVYWYRQLPEEGLKFMVYLQKENIIDESGMPKERFSAEFPKEGPSILRIQQVVRGDSAAYFCASSPPPGQSYEQYFGPGTRLTVT.

The V call is TRBV5-6, the J call TRBJ2-1, with D possibly being TRBD2 (6 bases). The length of the CDR3 is 15 residues. CDR1 and CDR2 from the germline V gene are SGHDT and YYEEEE. V was pared by 3 bases and J by 9 bases, with 19 bases between. In nucleotides, the CDR3 is TGTGCCAGCAGCTCCCGCGGGAACACCCCGGGTGAGCAGTTCTTC. As protein: CASSSRGNTPGEQFF. Using reference TRBV5-6 and TRBJ2-1 for the parts outside the CDR3, the full variable domain is DAGVTQSPTHLIKTRGQQVTLRCSPKSGHDTVSWYQQALGQGPQFIFQYYEEEERQRGNFPDRFSGHQFPNYSSELNVNALLLGDSALYLCASSSRGNTPGEQFFGPGTRLTVL.

V usage is TRBV28 and J usage is TRBJ1-5, with TRBD1 matching over 9 bases. This CDR3 region has 16 residues. In germline, CDR1 is MDHEN, CDR2 SYDVKM. The V gene end was trimmed by 2 bases and the J gene end by 3 bases; junction bases not matched to a gene: 5. CDR3 nucleotides: TGTGCCAGCAGTTTACGGGGACAGGGTCTCAATCAGCCCCAGCATTTT. This sequence encodes CASSLRGQGLNQPQHF.

The chain uses TRBV6-1 and TRBJ2-5; 10 positions match TRBD1. Germline assignment: CDR1 MNHNS and CDR2 SASEGT. Trimming at V came to 5 bases and at J to 13 bases, leaving 13 bases not matched to a gene. The CDR3 spans 14 residues. In DNA, the CDR3 is TGTGCCAGCAGTCCTAGTGGACAGGGGGACCCCCCGTACTTC. The encoded protein is CASSPSGQGDPPYF.

The chain combines TRBV7-2 with TRBJ1-1, with D possibly matching TRBD1 (5 bases). The CDR3 is 15 amino acids. From germline, CDR1 is SGHTA and CDR2 FQGNSA. V dropped 1 base and J dropped 4 bases, with 13 bases sitting between them. The CDR3 is CASSLGVRVTTEAFF. The CDR3 DNA reads TGTGCCAGCAGCTTAGGAGTCAGGGTTACCACTGAAGCTTTCTTT.

V is TRBV19 and J is TRBJ1-2, with D unresolved. V gave up 7 bases and J gave up 3 bases, with 15 bases separating them. CDR3 length: 14 residues. Germline assignment: CDR1 LNHDA and CDR2 SQIVND (reference sequence). The CDR3 DNA is TGTGCCAGTACCGGGAAACAAAATTACTATGGCTACACCTTC. Translating gives CASTGKQNYYGYTF.

The rearrangement joins TRBV19 to TRBJ1-5; the match to TRBD1 covers 8 bases. The CDR3 runs to 15 residues. CDR1 and CDR2 from the germline V gene are LNHDA and SQIVND (reference sequence). V gave up 5 bases and J gave up 6 bases; unmatched junction bases: 9. CDR3 nucleotide sequence: TGTGCCAGTAGTGCCCGGACAGGGCAATTTCAGCCCCAGCATTTT. Translation: CASSARTGQFQPQHF.

This chain links TRBV18 with TRBJ1-1, with 8 bases fitting TRBD1. Germline CDR1 is KGHSH and CDR2 is LQKENI. CDR3 length equals 13 residues. J was trimmed by 3 bases and V by 5 bases; bases with no gene match: 2. The chain's CDR3 is CASSSTGDTEAFF. The CDR3 DNA reads as TGTGCCAGCTCATCGACAGGGGACACTGAAGCTTTCTTT.

The chain carries TRBV30 and TRBJ2-1, with D tentatively TRBD2 (6 bases). CDR1 is GTSNPN, CDR2 SVGIG, per germline (reference sequence). V lost 0 bases, J lost 7 bases, and 16 bases lay in between. This CDR3 is built from 15 residues. The CDR3 spells CAWSVLPGVRNEQFF. As DNA, the CDR3 is TGTGCCTGGAGTGTACTCCCGGGAGTGCGGAATGAGCAGTTCTTC.

The chain combines TRBV5-1 with TRBJ2-7; possibly TRBD1 for D (6 bases). CDR3 size: 15 residues. The V and J ends lost 6 bases and 0 bases respectively, with 16 bases between them. CDR1 is SGHRS and CDR2 is YFSETQ in the germline V gene. The CDR3 DNA reads TGCGCCAGCACAACGGACAGTACCTACTCCTACGAGCAGTACTTC. It yields the protein CASTTDSTYSYEQYF.

The chain uses TRBV18 and TRBJ1-2, with TRBD1 identical over 9 bases. Germline values: CDR1 KGHSH, CDR2 LQKENI. The CDR3 runs 17 residues. V was pared by 4 bases and J by 0 bases, with 9 bases of the junction left unmatched. The DNA of the CDR3 is TGTGCCAGCTCACAGTCGGGACAGGGTCCAGCTAACTATGGCTACACCTTC. The encoded protein is CASSQSGQGPANYGYTF.

This chain uses TRBV7-6 with TRBJ2-3; 12 nucleotides agree with TRBD2. The V gene end was trimmed by 1 base and the J gene end by 0 bases; junction bases not matched to a gene: 8. From germline, CDR1 is SGHVS and CDR2 FNYEAQ. The CDR3 runs 19 residues. The CDR3 bases are TGTGCCAGCAGCTTAGTAGCTCTAGCGGGGGGGCCAAGCACAGATACGCAGTATTTT. Protein: CASSLVALAGGPSTDTQYF.

The chain has TRBV5-4 and TRBJ1-4, with D possibly TRBD1 on 5 matching bases. Trimming left V 0 bases short and J 0 bases short, with 12 bases between. Germline loops: CDR1 SGHNT, CDR2 YYREEE (reference sequence). The CDR3 is 17 residues long. As DNA, the CDR3 is TGTGCCAGCAGCTTGGATTCCAGGGCTGCAACTAATGAAAAACTGTTTTTT. Translating it yields CASSLDSRAATNEKLFF.

This chain joins TRBV29-1 and TRBJ1-2, with TRBD1 matching 7 bases. The CDR3 contains 12 residues. The V segment lost 7 bases and the J segment 4 bases; nucleotides outside the gene matches: 6. CDR1 is SQVTM and CDR2 is ANQGSEA in the germline V gene. The CDR3 here is CSADRATYGYTF. In nucleotides, the CDR3 is TGCAGCGCCGACAGGGCTACCTATGGCTACACCTTC.

The chain combines TRBV6-5 with TRBJ1-6, with D unresolved. The germline V gene encodes CDR1 MNHEY and CDR2 SVGAGI. V shed 2 bases and J shed 9 bases, with 14 bases lying between them. The CDR3 is made up of 15 amino acids. This CDR3 reads CASSYSSIPISPLHF. The CDR3 DNA sequence: TGTGCCAGCAGTTACAGTAGTATTCCCATTTCACCCCTCCACTTT.